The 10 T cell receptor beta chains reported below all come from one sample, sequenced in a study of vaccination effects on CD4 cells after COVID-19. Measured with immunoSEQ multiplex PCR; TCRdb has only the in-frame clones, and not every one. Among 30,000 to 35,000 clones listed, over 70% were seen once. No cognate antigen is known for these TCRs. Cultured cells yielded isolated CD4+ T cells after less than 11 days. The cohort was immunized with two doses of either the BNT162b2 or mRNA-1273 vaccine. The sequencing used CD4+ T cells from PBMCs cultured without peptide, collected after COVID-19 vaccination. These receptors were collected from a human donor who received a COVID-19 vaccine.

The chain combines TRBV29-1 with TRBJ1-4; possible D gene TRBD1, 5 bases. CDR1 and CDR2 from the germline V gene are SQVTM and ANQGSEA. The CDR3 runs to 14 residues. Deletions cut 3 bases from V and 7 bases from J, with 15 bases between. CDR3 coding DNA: TGCAGCGTTGAGGTCGGCAGGGAGGGTGAAAAACTGTTTTTT. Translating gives CSVEVGREGEKLFF.

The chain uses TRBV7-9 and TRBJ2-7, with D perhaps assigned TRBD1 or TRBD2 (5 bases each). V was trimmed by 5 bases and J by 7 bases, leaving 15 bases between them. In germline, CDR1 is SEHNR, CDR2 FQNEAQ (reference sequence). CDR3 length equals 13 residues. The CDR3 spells CASSTGAGYEQYF. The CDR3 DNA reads TGTGCCAGCAGCACCGGGGCCGGGTATGAGCAGTACTTC.

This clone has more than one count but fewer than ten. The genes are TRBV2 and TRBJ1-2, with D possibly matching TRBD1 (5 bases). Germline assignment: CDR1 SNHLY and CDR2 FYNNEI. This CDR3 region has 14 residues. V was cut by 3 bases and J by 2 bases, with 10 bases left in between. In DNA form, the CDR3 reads TGTGCCAGCAGTGACCCCGGGGGGAACTATGGCTACACCTTC. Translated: CASSDPGGNYGYTF.

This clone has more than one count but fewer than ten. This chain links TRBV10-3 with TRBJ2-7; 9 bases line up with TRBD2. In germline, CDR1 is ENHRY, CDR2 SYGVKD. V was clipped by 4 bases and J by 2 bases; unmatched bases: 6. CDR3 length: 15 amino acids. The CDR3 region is CAISVSTSGPYEQYF. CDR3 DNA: TGTGCCATCAGTGTCTCGACTAGCGGACCCTACGAGCAGTACTTC.

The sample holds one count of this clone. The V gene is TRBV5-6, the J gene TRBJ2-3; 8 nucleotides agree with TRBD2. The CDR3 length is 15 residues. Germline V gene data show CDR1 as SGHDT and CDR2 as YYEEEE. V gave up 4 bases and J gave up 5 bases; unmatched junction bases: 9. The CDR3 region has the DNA TGTGCCAGCAGCCGCTTGGCGGGGGGAGGAGATACGCAGTATTTT. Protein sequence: CASSRLAGGGDTQYF.

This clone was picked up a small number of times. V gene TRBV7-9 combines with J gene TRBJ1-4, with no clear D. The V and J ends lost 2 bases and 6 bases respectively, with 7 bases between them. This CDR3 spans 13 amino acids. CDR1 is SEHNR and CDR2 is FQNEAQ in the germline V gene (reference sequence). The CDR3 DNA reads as TGTGCCAGCAGCTTAAGGCTGGATGAAAAACTGTTTTTT. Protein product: CASSLRLDEKLFF.

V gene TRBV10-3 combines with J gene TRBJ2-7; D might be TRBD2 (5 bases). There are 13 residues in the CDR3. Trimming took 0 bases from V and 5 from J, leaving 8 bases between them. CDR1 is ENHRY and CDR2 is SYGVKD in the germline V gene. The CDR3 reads CAISESEVDEQYF. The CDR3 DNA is TGTGCCATCAGTGAGTCGGAGGTCGACGAGCAGTACTTC.

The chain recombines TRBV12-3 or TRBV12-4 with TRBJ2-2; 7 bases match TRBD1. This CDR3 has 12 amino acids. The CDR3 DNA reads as TGTGCATCAGGGGGTAACACCGGGGAGCTGTTTTTT. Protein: CASGGNTGELFF.

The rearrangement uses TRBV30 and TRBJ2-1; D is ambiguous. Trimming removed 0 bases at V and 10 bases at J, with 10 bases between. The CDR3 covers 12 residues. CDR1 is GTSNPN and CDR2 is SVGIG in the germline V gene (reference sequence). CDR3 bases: TGTGCCTGGAGTGTAGGGCCCGGGGAGCAGTTCTTC. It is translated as CAWSVGPGEQFF.

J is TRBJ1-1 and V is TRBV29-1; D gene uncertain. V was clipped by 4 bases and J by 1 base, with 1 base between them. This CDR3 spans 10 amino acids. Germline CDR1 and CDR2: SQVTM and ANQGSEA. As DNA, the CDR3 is TGCAGCGTTGCGAACACTGAAGCTTTCTTT. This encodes CSVANTEAFF.